This TCR beta chain was sequenced for a study of shared clonotypes between healthy human individuals. Across the study: Three plates each covered CD4 naive and memory; CD8 naive two, CD8 memory one.

The germline V gene has CDR1 LNHDA and CDR2 SQIVND (reference sequence). The CDR3 extends over 14 amino acids. V gave up 5 bases and J gave up 4 bases, with 13 bases separating them. Measured with immunoSEQ multiplex PCR; TCRdb has only the in-frame clones, and not every one. Of under 2.5 million clones detected, 85% to 95% appear once; the ten largest clones hold 0.3% to 0.45%. Sequencing was carried out using naive CD4+ T cells from PBMCs. Subset reported: CD45RA+ positively selected. The sequence derives from a man between 18 and 35 years old in good health. Some clones in this sample may be carry-over from other donors' samples. The chain is built from TRBV19 and TRBJ2-3, with D possibly being TRBD2 (6 bases). CDR3 DNA sequence: TGTGCCAGTAGTCCAACTAGCTCCGCAGATACGCAGTATTTT. The encoded protein is CASSPTSSADTQYF.